The T cell receptor beta chain described here comes from a study of Ad26.COV2.S vaccination and SARS-CoV-2 variants. The study, taken as a whole, reports: Vaccine recipients showed a spike-specific TCR breadth that was higher than in placebo recipients.

Using immunoSEQ multiplex PCR, the repertoire was profiled, and TCRdb retains in-frame clones only, with some absent. The table has under 600,000 clones, 80% to 90% seen once; the top ten hold 1.5% to 2%. About this clone itself: Its antigen is unidentified.

Deletions cut 5 bases from V and 5 bases from J, with 13 bases between. CDR3 length equals 14 residues. CDR1 is SGHTA, CDR2 FQGTGA, per germline. Treatment here: some 19 received Ad26.COV2.S at low or high dose, single or two shots; several received placebo; per-sample allocation not given. The samples date from day 63 after the first vaccine or placebo injection. It was Wuhan-strain SARS-CoV-2 spike that the Ad26 vaccine vector expressed. The specimen was peripheral blood, collected in a trial of Ad26.COV2.S vaccine versus placebo. This receptor was obtained from a person aged 18-65 years who received the Ad26.COV2.S COVID-19 vaccine or a placebo. This chain links TRBV7-3 with TRBJ2-1; D is ambiguous. Here the CDR3 reads CASSLGPAHNEQFF. The CDR3 nucleotides are TGTGCCAGCAGCCTAGGACCAGCCCACAATGAGCAGTTCTTC.